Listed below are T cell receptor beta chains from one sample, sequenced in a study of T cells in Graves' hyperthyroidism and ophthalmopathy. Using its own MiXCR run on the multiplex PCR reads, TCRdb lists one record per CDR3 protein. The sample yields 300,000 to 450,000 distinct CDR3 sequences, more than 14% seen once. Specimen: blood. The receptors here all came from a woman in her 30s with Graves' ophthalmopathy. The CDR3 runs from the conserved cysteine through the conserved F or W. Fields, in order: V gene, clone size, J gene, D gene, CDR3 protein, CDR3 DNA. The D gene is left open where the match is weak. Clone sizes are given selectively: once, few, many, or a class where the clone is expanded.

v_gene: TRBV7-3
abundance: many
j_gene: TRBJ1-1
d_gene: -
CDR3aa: CASSLTGARNTEAFF
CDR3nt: TGTGCCAGCAGCTTAACAGGGGCTCGGAACACTGAAGCTTTCTTT

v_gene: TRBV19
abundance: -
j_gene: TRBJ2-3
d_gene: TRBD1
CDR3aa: CASSIRQGRDTQYF
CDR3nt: TGTGCCAGTAGTATTAGACAGGGAAGAGATACGCAGTATTTT

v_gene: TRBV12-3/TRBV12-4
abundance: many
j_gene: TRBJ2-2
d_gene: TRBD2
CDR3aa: CASSPGGGRHTGELFF
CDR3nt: TGTGCCAGCAGCCCGGGGGGGGGACGACACACCGGGGAGCTGTTTTTT

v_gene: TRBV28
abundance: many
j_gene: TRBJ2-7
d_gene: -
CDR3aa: CASSTDGGPWGEQYF
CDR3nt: TGTGCCAGCAGTACGGACGGGGGGCCATGGGGCGAGCAGTACTTC

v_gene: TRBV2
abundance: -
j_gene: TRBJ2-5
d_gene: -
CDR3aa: CASRTVGSLQETQYF
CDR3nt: TGTGCCAGCAGGACAGTTGGTAGCCTCCAAGAGACCCAGTACTTC

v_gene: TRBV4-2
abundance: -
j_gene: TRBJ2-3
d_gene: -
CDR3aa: CASSSNPGSADTQYF
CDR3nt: TGTGCCAGCAGCAGCAACCCGGGTAGCGCAGATACGCAGTATTTT

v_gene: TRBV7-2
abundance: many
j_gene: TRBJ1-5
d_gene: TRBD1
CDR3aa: CASSLKTGNQPQHF
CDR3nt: TGTGCCAGCAGCTTAAAGACAGGGAATCAGCCCCAGCATTTT

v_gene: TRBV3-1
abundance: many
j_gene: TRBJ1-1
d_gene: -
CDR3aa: CASSPSDRNTEAFF
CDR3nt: TGTGCCAGCAGCCCTAGCGACAGGAACACTGAAGCTTTCTTT

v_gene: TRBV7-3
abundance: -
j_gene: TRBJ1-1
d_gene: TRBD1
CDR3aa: CASSSGGPVAEAFF
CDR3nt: TGTGCCAGCAGCTCAGGGGGCCCGGTGGCTGAAGCTTTCTTT

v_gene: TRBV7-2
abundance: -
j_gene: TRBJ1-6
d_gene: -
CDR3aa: CASSPDHNSPPHF
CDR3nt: TGTGCCAGCAGCCCGGACCATAATTCACCCCCCCACTTT

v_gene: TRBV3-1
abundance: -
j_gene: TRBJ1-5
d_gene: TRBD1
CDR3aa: CASRKRTGEDQPQHF
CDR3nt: TGTGCCAGCAGAAAAAGGACAGGGGAGGACCAGCCCCAGCATTTT

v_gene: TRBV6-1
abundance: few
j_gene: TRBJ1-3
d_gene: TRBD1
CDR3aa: CATKRTGTGNTIYF
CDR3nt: TGTGCCACCAAGCGGACAGGGACCGGAAACACCATATATTTT

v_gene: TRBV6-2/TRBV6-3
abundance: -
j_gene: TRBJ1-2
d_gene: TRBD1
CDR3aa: CASSFPDRGILYGYTF
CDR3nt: TGTGCCAGCAGTTTCCCGGACAGGGGAATATTGTATGGCTACACCTTC

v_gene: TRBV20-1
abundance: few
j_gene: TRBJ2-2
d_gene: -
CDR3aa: CSARDPWVSTGELFF
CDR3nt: TGCAGTGCTAGAGATCCTTGGGTGTCCACCGGGGAGCTGTTTTTT

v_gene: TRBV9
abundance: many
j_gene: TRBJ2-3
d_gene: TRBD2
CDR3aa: CASSPMAGEGTDTQYF
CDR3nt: TGTGCCAGCAGCCCCATGGCGGGGGAAGGCACAGATACGCAGTATTTT

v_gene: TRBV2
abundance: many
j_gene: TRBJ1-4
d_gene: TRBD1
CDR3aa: CASRTGTNEKLFF
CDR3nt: TGTGCCAGCAGGACAGGGACTAATGAAAAACTGTTTTTT

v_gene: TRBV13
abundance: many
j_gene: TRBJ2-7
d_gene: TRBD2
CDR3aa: CASSFSGGAQYEQYF
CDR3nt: TGTGCCAGCAGCTTTAGCGGGGGGGCCCAATACGAGCAGTACTTC

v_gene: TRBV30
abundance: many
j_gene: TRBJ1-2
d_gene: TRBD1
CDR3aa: CAWKAGGRYGYTF
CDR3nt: TGTGCCTGGAAGGCAGGGGGTCGCTATGGCTACACCTTC

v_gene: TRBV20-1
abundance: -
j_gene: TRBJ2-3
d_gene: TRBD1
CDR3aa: CSAPGTGWSTDTQYF
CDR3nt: TGCAGTGCTCCGGGGACAGGGTGGTCCACAGATACGCAGTATTTT

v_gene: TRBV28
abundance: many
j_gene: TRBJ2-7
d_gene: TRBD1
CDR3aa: CASSFRGPYGEQYF
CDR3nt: TGTGCCAGCAGTTTCAGGGGGCCTTATGGCGAGCAGTACTTC

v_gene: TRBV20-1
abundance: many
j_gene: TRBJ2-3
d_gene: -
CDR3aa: CSAIDGGRATDTQYF
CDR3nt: TGCAGTGCCATTGACGGGGGGCGGGCCACAGATACGCAGTATTTT

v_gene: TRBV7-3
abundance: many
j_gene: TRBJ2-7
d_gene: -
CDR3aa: CASSLGRLDAQYF
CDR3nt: TGTGCCAGCAGCTTAGGGCGGCTAGACGCGCAGTACTTC

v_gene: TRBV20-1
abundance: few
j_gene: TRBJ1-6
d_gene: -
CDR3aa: CSARDNQGAYNSPLHF
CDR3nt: TGCAGTGCTAGAGATAACCAGGGCGCCTATAATTCACCCCTCCACTTT

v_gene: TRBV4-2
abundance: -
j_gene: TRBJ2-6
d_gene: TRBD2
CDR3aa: CASSQDWSGGVSGANVLTF
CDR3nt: TGTGCCAGCAGCCAGGACTGGTCCGGGGGGGTATCTGGGGCCAACGTCCTGACTTTC

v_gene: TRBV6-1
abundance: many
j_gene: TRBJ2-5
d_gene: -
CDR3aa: CASRASTVQETQYF
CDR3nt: TGTGCCAGCAGGGCCTCGACGGTCCAAGAGACCCAGTACTTC

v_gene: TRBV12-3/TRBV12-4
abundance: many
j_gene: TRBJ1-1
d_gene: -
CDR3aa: CASSFNENTEAFF
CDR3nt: TGTGCCAGCAGTTTTAATGAGAACACTGAAGCTTTCTTT

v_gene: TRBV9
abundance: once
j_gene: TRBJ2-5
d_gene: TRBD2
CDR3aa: CASSQLAGETETQYF
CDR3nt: TGTGCCAGCAGCCAACTAGCGGGGGAGACGGAGACCCAGTACTTC

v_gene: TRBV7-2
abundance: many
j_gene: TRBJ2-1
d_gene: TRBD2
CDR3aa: CASSLAPGLVDEQFF
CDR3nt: TGTGCCAGCAGCTTAGCGCCCGGACTAGTCGATGAGCAGTTCTTC

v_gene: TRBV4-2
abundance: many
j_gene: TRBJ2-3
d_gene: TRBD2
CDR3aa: CASSQGKGLAGYTQYF
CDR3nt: TGTGCCAGCAGCCAAGGGAAGGGACTAGCGGGGTATACGCAGTATTTT

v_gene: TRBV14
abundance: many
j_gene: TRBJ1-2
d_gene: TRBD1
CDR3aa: CASSRIQGDGYTF
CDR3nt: TGTGCCAGCAGCCGAATACAGGGGGATGGCTACACCTTC

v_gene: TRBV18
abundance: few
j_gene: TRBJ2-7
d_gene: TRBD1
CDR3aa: CASSPGTATYEQYF
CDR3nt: TGTGCCAGCTCACCCGGGACAGCTACCTACGAGCAGTACTTC

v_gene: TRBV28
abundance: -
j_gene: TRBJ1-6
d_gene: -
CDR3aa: CASGSPLHF
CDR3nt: TGTGCCAGCGGGTCACCCCTCCACTTT